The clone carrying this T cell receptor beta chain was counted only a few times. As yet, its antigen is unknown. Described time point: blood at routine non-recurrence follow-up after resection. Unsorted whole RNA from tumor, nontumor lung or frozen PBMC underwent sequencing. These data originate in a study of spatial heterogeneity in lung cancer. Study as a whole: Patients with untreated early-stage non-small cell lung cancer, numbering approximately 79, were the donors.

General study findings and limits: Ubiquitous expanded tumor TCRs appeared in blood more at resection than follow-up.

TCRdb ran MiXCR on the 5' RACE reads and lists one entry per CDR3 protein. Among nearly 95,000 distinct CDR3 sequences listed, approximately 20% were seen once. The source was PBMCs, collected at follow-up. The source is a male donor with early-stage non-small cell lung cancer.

The CDR3 region is CASSYTGDSTQYF. As DNA, the CDR3 is TGTGCCAGCAGCTACACCGGGGACTCGACCCAGTACTTC. The chain links TRBV5-5 to TRBJ2-5, with D perhaps matching TRBD2 (6 bases). CDR1 and CDR2 (germline): SGHKS, YYEKEE (reference sequence). Trimming cost V 3 bases and J 7 bases, with 13 bases left between them. The CDR3 contains 13 residues.